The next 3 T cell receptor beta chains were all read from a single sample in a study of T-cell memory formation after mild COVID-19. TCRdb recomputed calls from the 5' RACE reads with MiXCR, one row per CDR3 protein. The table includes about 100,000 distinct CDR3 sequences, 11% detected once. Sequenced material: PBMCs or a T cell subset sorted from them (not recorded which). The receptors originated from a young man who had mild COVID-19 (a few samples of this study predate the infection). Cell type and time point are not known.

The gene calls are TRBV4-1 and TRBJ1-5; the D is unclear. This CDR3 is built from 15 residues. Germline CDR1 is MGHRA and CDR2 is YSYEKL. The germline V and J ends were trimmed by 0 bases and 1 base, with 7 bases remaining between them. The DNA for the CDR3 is TGCGCCAGCAGCCAAGATTCCCGGAGCAATCAGCCCCAGCATTTT. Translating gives CASSQDSRSNQPQHF.

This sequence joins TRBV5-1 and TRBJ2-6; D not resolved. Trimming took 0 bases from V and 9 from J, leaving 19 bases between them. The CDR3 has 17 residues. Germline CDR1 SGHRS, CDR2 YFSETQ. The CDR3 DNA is TGCGCCAGCAGCTTGGGCCCGCCAGGAATCTCGGGCAACGTCCTGACTTTC. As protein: CASSLGPPGISGNVLTF.

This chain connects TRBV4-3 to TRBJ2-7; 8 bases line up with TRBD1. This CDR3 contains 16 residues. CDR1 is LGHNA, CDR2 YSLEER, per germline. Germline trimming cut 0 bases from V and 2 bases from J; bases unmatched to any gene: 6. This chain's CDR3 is CASSQDLTGEAYEQYF. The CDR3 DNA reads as TGCGCCAGCAGCCAAGATCTGACAGGGGAGGCCTACGAGCAGTACTTC.